This passage covers 15 T cell receptor beta chains from one sample sequenced in a study of T cell changes during pregnancy in multiple sclerosis. Sequencing was performed with immunoSEQ multiplex PCR; in TCRdb, only in-frame clones are kept and a portion is missing. The sample lists tens of thousands of clones, roughly nine tenths occurring once. This material consisted of CD8+ T cells from peripheral blood mononuclear cells, taken in the first trimester of pregnancy. The receptors were sampled from a female donor with multiple sclerosis, enrolled in a pregnancy study.

CDR3 protein: CASSFGGQLTYEQYF. The CDR3 DNA is TGTGCCAGCAGCTTTGGTGGACAGTTGACCTACGAGCAGTACTTC. The chain couples TRBV5-6 to TRBJ2-7; D might be TRBD1 (6 bases). Trimming stripped 2 bases from V and 2 bases from J, with 14 bases between. CDR3 length: 15 residues. The germline V gene encodes CDR1 SGHDT and CDR2 YYEEEE.

V is TRBV4-1 and J is TRBJ2-5; 8 bases map to TRBD1. CDR3 length: 12 amino acids. The V gene's germline CDR1 is MGHRA and CDR2 YSYEKL. V was clipped by 3 bases and J by 13 bases; unmatched bases: 7. Written as DNA, the CDR3 is TGCGCCAGCAGCCAGGACGGACAGGGAGGGTACTTC. Its translation: CASSQDGQGGYF.

The chain uses TRBV6-1 and TRBJ2-7; TRBD1 is a possible D gene (6 bases). This CDR3 spans 13 amino acids. V lost 10 bases, J lost 3 bases, and 16 bases lay in between. Germline CDR1 is MNHNS and CDR2 is SASEGT. This chain's CDR3 is CAISEDSLYEQYF. For the CDR3, the DNA is TGTGCCATCTCCGAGGACAGCCTCTACGAGCAGTACTTC.

V usage is TRBV6-5 and J usage is TRBJ1-2; D might be TRBD1 (5 bases). This CDR3 spans 13 amino acids. Per the germline V gene, CDR1 is MNHEY and CDR2 is SVGAGI. V lost 6 bases to trimming and J lost 3 bases, with 11 bases between them. Here the CDR3 reads CASRLPGDYGYTF. CDR3 sequence (DNA): TGTGCCAGCAGACTCCCGGGGGACTATGGCTACACCTTC.

This rearrangement joins TRBV27 to TRBJ2-5, with 9 bases matching TRBD2. The CDR3 is 15 amino acids. Germline loops: CDR1 MNHEY, CDR2 SMNVEV (reference sequence). Losses at the gene ends were 6 bases for V and 1 base for J; bases not matched to a gene: 6. The CDR3, as DNA: TGTGCCAGCAGCCTCCTTAGCGGGAGCCAAGAGACCCAGTACTTC. Translated, it gives CASSLLSGSQETQYF.

The V and J genes are TRBV13 and TRBJ2-7, with 10 bases identical to TRBD2. Germline V gene data show CDR1 as PRHDT and CDR2 as FYEKMQ (reference sequence). The CDR3 is 15 amino acids. V lost 5 bases and J lost 3; bases outside the gene matches: 7. CDR3 nucleotides: TGTGCCAGCAGCATCCCGACTAGCGGGTTCTACGAGCAGTACTTC. As protein: CASSIPTSGFYEQYF.

This clone appeared a single time. CDR3 coding DNA: TGTGCCAGCAGTCCCTCGAGGAGTGGTGACTACGAGCAGTACTTC. Encoded protein: CASSPSRSGDYEQYF. The chain links TRBV28 to TRBJ2-7; no clear D gene. Trimming pared 5 bases from V and 3 bases from J, leaving 17 bases between. CDR1 is MDHEN, CDR2 SYDVKM, per germline. The CDR3 sequence is 15 residues long. The full variable domain, in which reference TRBV28 and TRBJ2-7 provide the parts outside the CDR3, is DVKVTQSSRYLVKRTGEKVFLECVQDMDHENMFWYRQDPGLGLRLIYFSYDVKMKEKGDIPEGYSVSREKKERFSLILESASTNQTSMYLCASSPSRSGDYEQYFGPGTRLTVT.

The rearrangement joins TRBV5-1 to TRBJ2-7; the D is unclear. V shed 2 bases and J shed 1 base, with 7 bases lying between them. CDR1 SGHRS and CDR2 YFSETQ come from the germline V gene. The CDR3 loop spans 13 amino acids. The CDR3 DNA follows: TGCGCCAGCAGCTTTACTATTTCCTACGAGCAGTACTTC. This codes for CASSFTISYEQYF.

The CDR3 reads CASSPTRKPGTVNNEQFF. CDR3 nucleotides: TGTGCCAGCAGCCCAACGCGGAAGCCCGGGACTGTCAACAATGAGCAGTTCTTC. The chain combines TRBV27 with TRBJ2-1; tentative D call: TRBD2 (6 bases). This CDR3 has 18 residues. Trimming shortened V by 6 bases and J by 5 bases, and 26 bases separated the two germline ends. Per germline, CDR1 MNHEY and CDR2 SMNVEV (reference sequence).

The gene calls are TRBV6-5 and TRBJ2-5; maybe TRBD1 (6 bases). The J call is doubtful: the DNA matches TRBJ2-7 better. There are 15 residues in the CDR3. CDR1 is MNHEY, CDR2 SVGAGI, per germline. Here the CDR3 DNA reads TGTGCCAGCAGATTACGGCCAGGGGACGCCTACGAGCAGTACTTC. Its translation: CASRLRPGDAYEQYF.

This clone showed up just once. V usage is TRBV19 and J usage is TRBJ1-1, with D possibly matching TRBD1 (6 bases). This CDR3 has 15 amino acids. Germline CDR1 and CDR2: LNHDA and SQIVND (reference sequence). The ends were cut back, 5 bases at V and 2 bases at J, with 15 bases in the middle. CDR3 region: CASSSPPTGNTEAFF. The CDR3 nucleotides are TGTGCCAGTAGTTCTCCTCCGACAGGAAACACTGAAGCTTTCTTT.

V usage is TRBV6-5 and J usage is TRBJ2-1; possibly TRBD2 for D (7 bases). Germline V gene lookup returns CDR1 MNHEY and CDR2 SVGAGI. The CDR3 is 14 amino acids. The V end was cut by 5 bases, the J end by 5 bases, with 13 bases between. The CDR3: CASSQGGEDNEQFF. In DNA, the CDR3 is TGTGCCAGCAGTCAAGGGGGGGAGGACAATGAGCAGTTCTTC.

The V and J genes are TRBV5-4 and TRBJ2-7; D not resolved. CDR3 length: 15 residues. Germline V lookup: CDR1 SGHNT, CDR2 YYREEE (reference sequence). V lost 4 bases and J 2 bases, leaving 16 bases between the germline ends. This CDR3 is CASSPHPRSPYEQYF. The CDR3 DNA sequence: TGTGCCAGCAGCCCCCACCCGCGGAGTCCCTACGAGCAGTACTTC.

V gene TRBV27 combines with J gene TRBJ2-7; 7 nucleotides agree with TRBD1. Germline V gene lookup returns CDR1 MNHEY and CDR2 SMNVEV (reference sequence). CDR3 size: 16 residues. Trimming removed 0 bases from V and 4 bases from J; junction bases left unmatched: 9. CDR3 bases: TGTGCCAGCAGTTTATCGCTCGGACAGGAGACTTACGAGCAGTACTTC. Translated, it gives CASSLSLGQETYEQYF.

The chain joins TRBV30 to TRBJ1-5; the D gene is possibly TRBD1 (5 bases). CDR3 size: 14 residues. Per the germline V gene, CDR1 is GTSNPN and CDR2 is SVGIG (reference sequence). The germline V and J ends were trimmed by 2 bases and 3 bases, with 11 bases remaining between them. The CDR3 sequence: CAWSSTGFNQPQHF. The CDR3 bases are TGTGCCTGGAGTTCTACAGGATTCAATCAGCCCCAGCATTTT.